This TCR beta chain derives from a study of Ad26.COV2.S vaccination and SARS-CoV-2 variants. Germline V gene sequence: CDR1 SGHTA, CDR2 FQGNSA. This CDR3 region has 11 residues. The germline V and J ends were trimmed by 6 bases and 9 bases, with 11 bases remaining between them. TCRdb's copy holds only in-frame clones and misses some; the assay was immunoSEQ multiplex PCR. Of about 350,000 clones in the sample, approximately 90% were seen once. This chain joins TRBV7-2 and TRBJ1-2; D is unresolved. This TCR derives from a human donor who had recovered from COVID-19. The material was peripheral blood, obtained after recovery from COVID-19. The CDR3 DNA reads TGTGCCAGCAGTTTCAAAGTTAGCTACACCTTC. Translation gives CASSFKVSYTF.